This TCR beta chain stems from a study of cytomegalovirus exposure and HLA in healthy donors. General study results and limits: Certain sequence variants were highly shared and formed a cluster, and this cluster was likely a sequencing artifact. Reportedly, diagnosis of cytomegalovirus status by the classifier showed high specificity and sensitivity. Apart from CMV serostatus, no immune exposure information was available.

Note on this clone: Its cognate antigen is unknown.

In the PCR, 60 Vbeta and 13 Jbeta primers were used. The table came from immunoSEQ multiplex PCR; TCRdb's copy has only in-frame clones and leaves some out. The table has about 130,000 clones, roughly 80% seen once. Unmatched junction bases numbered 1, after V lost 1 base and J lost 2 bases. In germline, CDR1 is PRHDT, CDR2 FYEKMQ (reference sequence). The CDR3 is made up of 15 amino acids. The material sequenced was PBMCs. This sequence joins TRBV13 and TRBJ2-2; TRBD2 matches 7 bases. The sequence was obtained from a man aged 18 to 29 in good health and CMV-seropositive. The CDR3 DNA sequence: TGTGCCAGCAGCTTAGCGGGGGGTAACACCGGGGAGCTGTTTTTT. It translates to CASSLAGGNTGELFF.